This T cell receptor beta chain was identified during a study of CD8 T cells in ankylosing spondylitis. The CDR3 is 14 amino acids. Germline-derived CDR1 and CDR2 are SGHTA and FQGNSA. The V end lost 6 bases, the J end lost 4 bases, and 15 bases lay between the germline ends. Generation of TCR beta libraries employed quantitative 5'-RACE incorporating molecular barcodes. TCRdb itself ran the 5' RACE reads through MiXCR, one entry per CDR3 protein. The sample lists 700,000 to 1,000,000 distinct CDR3 sequences, 10% to 15% seen once, with just over 0.5% in the top ten. Findings of the study overall: What appeared characteristic of ankylosing spondylitis blood was a TCR beta motif of under 10 highly homologous variants. Clones linked to the disease showed a CD8+ phenotype. They occurred at relatively low frequencies in peripheral blood. As reported, disease-linked clones showed significant enrichment in matched ankylosing spondylitis synovial fluid.

Comment on this clonotype: The target antigen is unknown.

This sequence joins TRBV7-2 and TRBJ1-1; the D gene is possibly TRBD1 (5 bases). The sequenced sample was blood, either unsorted or a sorted T cell fraction (not recorded which). The clonotype was recovered from a male donor with ankylosing spondylitis. The chain's CDR3 is CASSQNGGSTEAFF. Here the CDR3 DNA reads TGTGCCAGCAGTCAAAACGGGGGGAGCACTGAAGCTTTCTTT.